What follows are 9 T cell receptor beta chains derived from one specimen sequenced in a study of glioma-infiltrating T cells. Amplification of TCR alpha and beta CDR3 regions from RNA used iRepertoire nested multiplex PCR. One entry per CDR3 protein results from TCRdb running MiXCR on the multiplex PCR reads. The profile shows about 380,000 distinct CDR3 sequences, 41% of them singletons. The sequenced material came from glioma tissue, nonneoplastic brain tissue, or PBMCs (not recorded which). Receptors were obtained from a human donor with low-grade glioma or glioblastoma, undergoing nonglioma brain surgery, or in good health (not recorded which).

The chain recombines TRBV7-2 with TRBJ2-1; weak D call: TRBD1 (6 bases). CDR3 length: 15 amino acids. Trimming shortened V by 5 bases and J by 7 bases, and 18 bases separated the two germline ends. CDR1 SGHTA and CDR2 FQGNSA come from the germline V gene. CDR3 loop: CASSNRDITLNEQFF. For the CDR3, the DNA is TGTGCCAGCAGCAACCGGGACATCACTTTGAATGAGCAGTTCTTC.

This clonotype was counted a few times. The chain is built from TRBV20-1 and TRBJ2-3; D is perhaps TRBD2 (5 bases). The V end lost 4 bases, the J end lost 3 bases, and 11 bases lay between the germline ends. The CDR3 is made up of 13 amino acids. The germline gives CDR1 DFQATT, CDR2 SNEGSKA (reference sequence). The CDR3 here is CSAIGPGTDTQYF. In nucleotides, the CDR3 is TGCAGTGCTATCGGCCCGGGAACAGATACGCAGTATTTT.

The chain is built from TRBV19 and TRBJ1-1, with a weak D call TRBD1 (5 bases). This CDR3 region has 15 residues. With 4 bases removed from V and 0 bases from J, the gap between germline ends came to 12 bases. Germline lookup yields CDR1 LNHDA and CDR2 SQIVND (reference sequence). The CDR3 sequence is CASSTLQGMNTEAFF. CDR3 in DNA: TGTGCCAGTAGTACCTTGCAGGGTATGAACACTGAAGCTTTCTTT.

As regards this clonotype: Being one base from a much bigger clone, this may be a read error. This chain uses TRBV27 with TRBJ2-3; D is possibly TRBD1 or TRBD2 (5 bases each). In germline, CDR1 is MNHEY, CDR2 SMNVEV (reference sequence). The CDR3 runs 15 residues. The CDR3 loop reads CATSDATDYTGTQYF. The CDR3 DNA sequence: TGTGCCACCAGTGACGCGACTGACTACACAGGTACGCAGTATTTT.

The CDR3 DNA follows: TGTGCCAGTACGGGAAATCGGAGGGGACCCCTCAATCAGCCCCAGCATTTT. Translation gives CASTGNRRGPLNQPQHF. The chain recombines TRBV19 with TRBJ1-5; weak D call: TRBD1 (5 bases). The CDR3 length is 17 residues. Germline V gene lookup returns CDR1 LNHDA and CDR2 SQIVND (reference sequence). The V end was cut by 7 bases, the J end by 3 bases, with 22 bases between. Variable domain in full (rest from reference TRBV19 and TRBJ1-5): DGGITQSPKYLFRKEGQNVTLSCEQNLNHDAMYWYRQDPGQGLRLIYYSQIVNDFQKGDIAEGYSVSREKKESFPLTVTSAQKNPTAFYLCASTGNRRGPLNQPQHFGDGTRLSIL.

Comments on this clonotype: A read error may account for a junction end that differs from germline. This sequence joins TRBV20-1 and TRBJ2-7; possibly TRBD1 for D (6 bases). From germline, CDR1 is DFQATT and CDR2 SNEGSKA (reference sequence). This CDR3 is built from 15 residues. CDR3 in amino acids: CSARDRGDGSRTACF. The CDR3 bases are TGCAGTGCTAGAGATCGGGGTGATGGGTCCAGGACAGCGTGCTTC.

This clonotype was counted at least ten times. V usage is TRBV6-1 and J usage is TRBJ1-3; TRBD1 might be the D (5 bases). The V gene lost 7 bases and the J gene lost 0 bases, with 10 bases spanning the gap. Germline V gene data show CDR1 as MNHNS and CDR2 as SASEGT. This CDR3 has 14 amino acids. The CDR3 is CASKTAGSGNTIYF. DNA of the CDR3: TGTGCCAGCAAGACAGCCGGCTCTGGAAACACCATATATTTT.

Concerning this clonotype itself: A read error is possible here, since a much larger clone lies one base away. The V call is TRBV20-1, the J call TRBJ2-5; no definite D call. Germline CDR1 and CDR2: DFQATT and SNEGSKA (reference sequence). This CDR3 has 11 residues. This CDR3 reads CSARFQETEYF. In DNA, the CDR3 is TGCAGTGCGCGATTCCAAGAGACCGAGTACTTC.

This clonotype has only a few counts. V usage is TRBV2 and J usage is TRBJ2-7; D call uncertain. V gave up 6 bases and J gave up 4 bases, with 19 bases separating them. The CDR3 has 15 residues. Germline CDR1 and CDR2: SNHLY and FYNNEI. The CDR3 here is CASRPRSRNMYEQYF. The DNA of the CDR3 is TGTGCCAGCAGACCCCGGTCCAGGAATATGTACGAGCAGTACTTC.